This passage covers 4 T cell receptor beta chains from one sample sequenced in a study of blood T cell repertoires in COVID-19 (dated by TCRdb to the early 2020s). Library preparation used the immunoSEQ multiplex PCR assay. TCRdb provides this immuneACCESS table in a form limited to in-frame rearrangements. Some clones are lacking; in checked studies, under half of them reflect an unresolved V gene, and why the rest are absent is not known. The sample yields fewer than 250,000 clones; about 80% were counted once. The ten largest make up 1.5% to 2% of the sample. The sequencing sample was made of PBMCs or T cells enriched from blood (not recorded which). The receptors shown here come from a man in his fifties or sixties who had recovered from COVID-19.

The CDR3: CASSEDLIAGASTDTQYF. The CDR3 coding sequence is TGTGCCAGCAGTGAAGATTTAATAGCGGGTGCTAGCACAGATACGCAGTATTTT. This chain uses TRBV6-1 with TRBJ2-3; 7 nucleotides agree with TRBD2. The ends lost 1 base at V and 0 bases at J; junction bases unmatched: 10. Germline V gene data show CDR1 as MNHNS and CDR2 as SASEGT. This CDR3 has 18 amino acids.

This clone was counted a few times. CDR3 in DNA: TGCAGCGTTGAAGAAGGACAGGGGCTAGGCGGCTACACCTTC. As protein: CSVEEGQGLGGYTF. The chain employs TRBV29-1 and TRBJ1-2, with 9 bases aligning to TRBD1. Germline V CDR1 and CDR2: SQVTM, ANQGSEA. The V and J ends lost 0 bases and 8 bases, in that order; junction bases with no gene match: 7. The CDR3 spans 14 residues.

This chain links TRBV27 with TRBJ2-7; TRBD1 matches 10 bases. Per the germline V gene, CDR1 is MNHEY and CDR2 is SMNVEV (reference sequence). The CDR3 spans 15 residues. Germline trimming cut 8 bases from V and 2 bases from J; bases unmatched to any gene: 9. CDR3 loop: CASGIGTGVAYEQYF. In DNA form, the CDR3 reads TGTGCCAGCGGCATAGGGACAGGGGTTGCCTACGAGCAGTACTTC.

The V and J genes are TRBV11-2 and TRBJ2-2, with TRBD2 matching 9 bases. The V gene's germline CDR1 is SGHAT and CDR2 FQNNGV. V lost 4 bases, J lost 4 bases, and 7 bases stayed unmatched. This CDR3 comprises 16 residues. The CDR3 nucleotides read TGTGCCAGCAGCTATATAGCGGGGGCCCTCACCGGGGAGCTGTTTTTT. It codes for CASSYIAGALTGELFF.